What follows is one T cell receptor (beta chain) and its context. Relapse was seen in all patients after autologous stem cell transplantation, and brentuximab vedotin exposure was variable. The data derive from a study of PD-1 blockade in classical Hodgkin lymphoma. The CDR3 consists of 13 residues. V dropped 6 bases and J dropped 1 base, with 10 bases sitting between them. The germline V gene encodes CDR1 SGHRS and CDR2 YFSETQ. Sequenced by immunoSEQ multiplex PCR; TCRdb stores in-frame clones only, minus some. The sample holds about 98,000 clones; just under 95% are singletons and the top ten take less than 3.5%.

This chain connects TRBV5-1 to TRBJ2-5, with D possibly being TRBD2 (5 bases). The sequencing here drew on peripheral blood mononuclear cells (PBMCs), taken at baseline. The sequence derives from a human donor with classical Hodgkin lymphoma. CDR3 protein: CASTEDSQETQYF. The CDR3 coding sequence is TGCGCCAGCACGGAGGATAGCCAAGAGACCCAGTACTTC.